A selection of T cell receptor beta chains follows, all from one sample in a study of cytomegalovirus exposure and HLA in healthy donors. The repertoire was sequenced with immunoSEQ multiplex PCR; TCRdb's copy has only in-frame clones and lacks some. The table lists about 60,000 clones. Sequencing was performed on PBMCs. These receptors all stem from a man between 45 and 60 years old in good health and CMV-seropositive. Each CDR3 is given with its conserved first and last residue. A D gene is named only where the DNA matches it firmly.

>-|TRBV18|TRBJ2-1
CASSGGAKWRFF
TGTGCCAGCTCAGGGGGGGCGAAGTGGCGGTTCTTC
>TRBD1|TRBV15|TRBJ2-7
CATSRGLRAGTGAYEQYF
TGTGCCACCAGCAGAGGATTGCGGGCCGGGACAGGGGCATACGAGCAGTACTTC
>TRBD2|TRBV4-3|TRBJ2-7
CASSQDVSGTSYEQYF
TGCGCCAGCAGCCAAGACGTTAGCGGGACTTCCTACGAGCAGTACTTC
>TRBD1|TRBV28|TRBJ1-5
CASRGQSDQPQHF
TGTGCCAGCAGGGGACAGTCCGATCAGCCCCAGCATTTT
>-|TRBV11-2|TRBJ1-1
CASSPRTDLNTEAFF
TGTGCCAGCAGCCCCCGGACTGATCTGAACACTGAAGCTTTCTTT
>-|TRBV2|TRBJ1-2
CASSEALRYGYTF
TGTGCCAGCAGTGAAGCGCTGAGGTACGGCTACACCTTC
>TRBD2|TRBV7-9|TRBJ2-1
CASSPGTRAFDEQFF
TGTGCCAGCAGCCCCGGGACTAGGGCATTCGATGAGCAGTTCTTC
>-|TRBV7-9|TRBJ2-3
CASSTADTQYF
TGTGCCAGCAGCACAGCAGATACGCAGTATTTT
>TRBD2|TRBV25-1|TRBJ2-1
CASRTSGRYEQFF
TGTGCCAGTCGGACTAGCGGGAGGTATGAGCAGTTCTTC
>-|TRBV29-1|TRBJ1-6
CSVSPRDSPLHF
TGCAGCGTTAGCCCCAGGGATTCACCCCTCCACTTT
>-|TRBV6-5|TRBJ2-5
CASSYSRGVGETQYF
TGTGCCAGCAGTTACTCCAGGGGTGTTGGGGAGACCCAGTACTTC
>TRBD2|TRBV27|TRBJ2-5
CASSPFSGTSGVETQYF
TGTGCCAGCAGTCCCTTCTCCGGGACTAGCGGGGTAGAGACCCAGTACTTC
>TRBD1|TRBV19|TRBJ2-7
CASSAGTGGREQYF
TGTGCCAGTAGTGCCGGGACAGGGGGCAGGGAGCAGTACTTC
>TRBD1|TRBV5-6|TRBJ1-2
CASSPGTGFYGYTF
TGTGCCAGCAGCCCCGGGACAGGGTTTTATGGCTACACCTTC
>-|TRBV10-3|TRBJ1-2
CAISGTKGGDGYTF
TGTGCCATCAGTGGGACGAAAGGGGGAGATGGCTACACCTTC
>TRBD2|TRBV7-3|TRBJ2-1
CASSSGGGVSEQFF
TGTGCCAGCAGCTCTGGCGGGGGGGTATCGGAGCAGTTCTTC
>-|TRBV18|TRBJ2-3
CASSPAVTDTQYF
TGTGCCAGCTCACCGGCGGTAACAGATACGCAGTATTTT
>TRBD1|TRBV5-1|TRBJ1-4
CASSGDSLATNEKLFF
TGCGCCAGCAGCGGGGACAGCCTTGCAACTAATGAAAAACTGTTTTTT
>-|TRBV29-1|TRBJ1-2
CSVDRGIYGYTF
TGCAGCGTTGATAGGGGAATCTATGGCTACACCTTC
>TRBD1|TRBV30|TRBJ1-2
CAWRWDRGRRSYGYTF
TGTGCCTGGCGTTGGGACAGGGGGCGACGGAGCTATGGCTACACCTTC
>-|TRBV28|TRBJ1-6
CASSLTVNNNSPLHF
TGTGCCAGCAGTTTAACCGTTAACAATAATTCACCCCTCCACTTT
>TRBD2|TRBV7-2|TRBJ2-7
CASSLLAGGPGEQYF
TGTGCCAGCAGTTTACTAGCGGGAGGGCCGGGCGAGCAGTACTTC
>TRBD1|TRBV7-2|TRBJ1-2
CASSLDRGDGYTF
TGTGCCAGCAGCTTAGACAGGGGGGATGGCTACACCTTC
>TRBD1|TRBV19|TRBJ1-2
CASSIVDRDGYTF
TGTGCCAGTAGTATAGTAGACAGGGACGGCTACACCTTC
>-|TRBV12-2|TRBJ2-2
CASRLGGSGRVNTGELFF
TGTGCAAGTCGCTTAGGAGGTAGCGGGAGGGTGAACACCGGGGAGCTGTTTTTT
>TRBD1|TRBV7-9|TRBJ1-2
CASSVEGQGYGYTF
TGTGCCAGCAGCGTCGAGGGACAGGGGTATGGCTACACCTTC
>TRBD1|TRBV7-9|TRBJ2-4
CASSLTGQGKNIQYF
TGTGCCAGCAGCCTAACGGGACAGGGAAAAAACATTCAGTACTTC
>-|TRBV11-1|TRBJ2-7
CASSPRTGNYEQYF
TGTGCCAGCAGCCCCCGGACTGGGAACTACGAGCAGTACTTC
>TRBD1|TRBV7-8|TRBJ1-4
CASSATGDTAFYEKLFF
TGTGCCAGCAGCGCGACAGGGGACACGGCGTTTTATGAAAAACTGTTTTTT
>-|TRBV6-1|TRBJ2-7
CASTRAAYEQYF
TGTGCCAGCACTAGAGCAGCATACGAGCAGTACTTC
>TRBD1|TRBV6-8|TRBJ2-5
CASSYQGAKGVGETQYF
TGTGCCAGCAGTTATCAGGGGGCCAAGGGAGTGGGAGAGACCCAGTACTTC
>-|TRBV2|TRBJ2-3
CASSEIWTESTDTQYF
TGTGCCAGCAGTGAAATTTGGACTGAAAGCACAGATACGCAGTATTTT